A single TCR beta chain is shown here with its context. Antigen: not known. Germline CDR1 reads SGHRS; CDR2 reads YFSETQ. The CDR3 covers 17 residues. V trimming: 4 bases; J trimming: 0 bases; junction bases outside the gene matches: 9. The data belong to a study of cytomegalovirus exposure and HLA in healthy donors. Primers included in the PCR were 60 Vbeta and 13 Jbeta primers. The table came from immunoSEQ multiplex PCR; TCRdb's copy has only in-frame clones and leaves some out. In all, the sample yields 190,000 or so clones. Study findings and constraints: In a later analysis, TCR association rates varied by HLA locus: DRB1 most, HLA-C fewest. Across donors, most TCRs were seen rarely, yet some public ones were widespread. In a later analysis, CMV-associated beta chains were mostly HLA-associated, it appeared.

The chain links TRBV5-1 to TRBJ1-4; TRBD1 matches at 7 bases. Material: PBMCs. The sequence came from a boy aged 5-17 years in good health and CMV-seronegative. The CDR3 nucleotides are TGCGCCAGCAGCCCTACAGGGGCCTATGCAACTAATGAAAAACTGTTTTTT. It codes for CASSPTGAYATNEKLFF.